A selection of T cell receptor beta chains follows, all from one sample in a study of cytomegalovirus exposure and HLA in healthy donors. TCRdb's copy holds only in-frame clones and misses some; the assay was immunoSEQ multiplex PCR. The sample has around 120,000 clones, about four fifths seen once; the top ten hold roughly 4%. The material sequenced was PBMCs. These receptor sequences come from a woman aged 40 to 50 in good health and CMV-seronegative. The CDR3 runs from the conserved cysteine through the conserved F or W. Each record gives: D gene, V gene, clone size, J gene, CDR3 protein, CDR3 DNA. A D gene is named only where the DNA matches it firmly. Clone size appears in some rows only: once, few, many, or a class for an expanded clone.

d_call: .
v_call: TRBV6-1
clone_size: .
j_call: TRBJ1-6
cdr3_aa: CASSDSSSYNSPLHF
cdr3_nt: TGTGCCAGCAGCGACAGTAGCTCCTATAATTCACCCCTCCACTTT

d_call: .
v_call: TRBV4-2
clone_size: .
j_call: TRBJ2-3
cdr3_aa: CASSQETGGRGDTQYF
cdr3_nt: TGTGCCAGCAGCCAAGAAACGGGGGGCCGGGGAGATACGCAGTATTTT

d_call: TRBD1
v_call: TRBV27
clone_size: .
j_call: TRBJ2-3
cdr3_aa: CASSLSPRQGNTQYF
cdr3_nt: TGTGCCAGCAGTTTATCCCCGCGACAGGGGAATACGCAGTATTTT

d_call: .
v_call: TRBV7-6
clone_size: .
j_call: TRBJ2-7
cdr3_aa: CASSLTGLSSYEQYF
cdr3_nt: TGTGCCAGCAGCTTAACGGGATTGAGCTCCTACGAGCAGTACTTC

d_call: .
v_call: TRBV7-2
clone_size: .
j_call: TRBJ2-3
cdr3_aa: CASSLVWGGADTQYF
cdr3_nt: TGTGCCAGCAGCTTAGTCTGGGGAGGCGCAGATACGCAGTATTTT

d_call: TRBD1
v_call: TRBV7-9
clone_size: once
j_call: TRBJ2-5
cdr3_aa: CASSFPGQGASRQETQYF
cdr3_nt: TGTGCCAGCAGCTTTCCGGGACAGGGGGCCAGTCGGCAAGAGACCCAGTACTTC

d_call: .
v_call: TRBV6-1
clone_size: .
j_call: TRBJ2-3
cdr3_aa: CATPRASDWDTQYF
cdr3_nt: TGTGCCACCCCGAGGGCTAGCGATTGGGATACGCAGTATTTT

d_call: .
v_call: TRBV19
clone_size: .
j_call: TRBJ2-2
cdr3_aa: CAVNTGELFF
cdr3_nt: TGTGCCGTAAACACCGGGGAGCTGTTTTTT

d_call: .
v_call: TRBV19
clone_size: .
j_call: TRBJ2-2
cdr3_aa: CASSIAYREGTGELFF
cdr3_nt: TGTGCCAGTAGTATAGCATACAGGGAAGGCACCGGGGAGCTGTTTTTT

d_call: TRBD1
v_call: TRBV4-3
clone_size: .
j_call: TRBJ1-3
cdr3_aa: CASSQGVLRTGNSFSGNTIYF
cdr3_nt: TGCGCCAGCAGCCAAGGGGTACTTAGGACAGGGAATTCGTTCTCTGGAAACACCATATATTTT

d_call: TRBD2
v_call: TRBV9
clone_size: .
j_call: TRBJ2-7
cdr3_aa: CASSVGSIAGAEQYF
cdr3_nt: TGTGCCAGCAGCGTAGGATCAATAGCGGGGGCCGAGCAGTACTTC

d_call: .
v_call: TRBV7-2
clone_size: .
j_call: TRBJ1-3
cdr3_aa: CASSLAIVSSGNTIYF
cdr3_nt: TGTGCCAGCAGCTTAGCGATTGTGAGCTCTGGAAACACCATATATTTT

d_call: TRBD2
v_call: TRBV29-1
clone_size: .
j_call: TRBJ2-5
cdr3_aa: CSVDPYLAGPQETQYF
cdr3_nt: TGCAGCGTTGACCCCTACCTAGCGGGGCCGCAAGAGACCCAGTACTTC

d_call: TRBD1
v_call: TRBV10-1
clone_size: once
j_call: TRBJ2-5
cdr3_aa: CASSDQHTPDRQETQYF
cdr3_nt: TGCGCCAGCAGTGACCAACATACCCCGGACAGGCAAGAGACCCAGTACTTC

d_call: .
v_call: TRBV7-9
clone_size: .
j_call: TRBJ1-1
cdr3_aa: CASSPPGTEAFF
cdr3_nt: TGTGCCAGCAGCCCCCCGGGCACTGAAGCTTTCTTT

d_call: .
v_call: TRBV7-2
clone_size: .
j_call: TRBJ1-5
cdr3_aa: CASSFQIQGGNQPQHF
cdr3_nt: TGTGCCAGCAGCTTCCAGATTCAAGGGGGCAATCAGCCCCAGCATTTT

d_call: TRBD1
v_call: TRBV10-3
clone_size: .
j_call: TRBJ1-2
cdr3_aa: CAISDPNRGINYGYTF
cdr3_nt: TGTGCCATCAGTGACCCGAACAGGGGGATTAACTATGGCTACACCTTC

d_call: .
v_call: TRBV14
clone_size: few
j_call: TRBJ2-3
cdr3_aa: CASSQDVRGTQYF
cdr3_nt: TGTGCCAGCAGCCAAGACGTCAGGGGTACGCAGTATTTT

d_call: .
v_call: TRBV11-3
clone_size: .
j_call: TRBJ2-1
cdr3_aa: CASSLDREPVGRGSYNEQFF
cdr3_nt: TGTGCCAGCAGCTTAGACCGGGAGCCAGTTGGACGTGGCTCCTACAATGAGCAGTTCTTC

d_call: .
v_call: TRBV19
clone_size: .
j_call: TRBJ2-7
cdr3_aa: CARQVLYEQYF
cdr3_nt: TGTGCCAGACAGGTTTTATACGAGCAGTACTTC

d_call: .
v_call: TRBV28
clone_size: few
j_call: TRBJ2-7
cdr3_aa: CASSSPPSLGRNEQYF
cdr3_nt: TGTGCCAGCAGCTCCCCGCCCAGCCTGGGCCGGAACGAGCAGTACTTC

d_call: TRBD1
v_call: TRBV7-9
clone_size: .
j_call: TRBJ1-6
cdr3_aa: CASSLVGGGLDNSPLHF
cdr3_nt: TGTGCCAGCAGCTTAGTAGGAGGGGGCCTTGATAATTCACCCCTCCACTTT

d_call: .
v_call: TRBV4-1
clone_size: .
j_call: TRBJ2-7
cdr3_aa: CASSQNPGNYEQYF
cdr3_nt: TGCGCCAGCAGCCAAAACCCGGGGAACTACGAGCAGTACTTC

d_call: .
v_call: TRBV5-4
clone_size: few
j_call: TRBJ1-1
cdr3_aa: CASSREKTNTEAFF
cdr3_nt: TGTGCCAGCAGCCGAGAGAAAACGAACACTGAAGCTTTCTTT

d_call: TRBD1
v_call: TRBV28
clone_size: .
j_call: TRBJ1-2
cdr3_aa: CASSQGGYGYTF
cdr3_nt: TGTGCCAGCAGCCAGGGGGGCTATGGCTACACCTTC

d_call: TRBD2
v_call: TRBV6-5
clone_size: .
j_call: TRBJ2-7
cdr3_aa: CASRTTSGGSYEQYF
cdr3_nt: TGTGCCAGCAGGACGACTAGCGGGGGTTCCTACGAGCAGTACTTC

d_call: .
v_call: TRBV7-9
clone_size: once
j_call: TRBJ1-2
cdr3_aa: CASSLRGSYAYTF
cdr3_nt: TGTGCCAGCAGCTTACGGGGGAGCTATGCCTACACCTTC

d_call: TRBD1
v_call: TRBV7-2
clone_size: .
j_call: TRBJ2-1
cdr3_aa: CASKGAPSYNEQFF
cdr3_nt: TGTGCCAGCAAGGGGGCTCCCTCCTACAATGAGCAGTTCTTC

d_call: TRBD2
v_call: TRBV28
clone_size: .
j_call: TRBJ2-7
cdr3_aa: CASSSGGLAGVEQYF
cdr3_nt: TGTGCCAGCAGTTCCGGGGGACTAGCGGGAGTGGAGCAGTACTTC

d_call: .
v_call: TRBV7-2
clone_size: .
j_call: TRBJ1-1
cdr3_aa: CASSPVSDPMVGAFF
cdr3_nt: TGTGCCAGCAGCCCTGTTAGCGACCCCATGGTCGGAGCTTTCTTT

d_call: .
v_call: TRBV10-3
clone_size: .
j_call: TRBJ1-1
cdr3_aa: CAISGTGEAFF
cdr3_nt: TGTGCCATCAGCGGTACTGGGGAGGCCTTCTTT

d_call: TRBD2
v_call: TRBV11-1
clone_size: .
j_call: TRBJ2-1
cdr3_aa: CASSLKAGGPHEQFF
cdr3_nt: TGTGCCAGCAGCTTAAAAGCGGGGGGGCCTCATGAGCAGTTCTTC

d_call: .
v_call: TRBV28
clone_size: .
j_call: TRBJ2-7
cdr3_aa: CASSLWSGGMGSYEQYF
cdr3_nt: TGTGCCAGCAGTTTATGGTCCGGGGGAATGGGGTCCTACGAGCAGTACTTC

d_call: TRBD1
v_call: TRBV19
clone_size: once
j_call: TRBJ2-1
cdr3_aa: CASSHDRGVENEQFF
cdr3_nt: TGTGCCAGTAGCCATGACAGGGGAGTAGAAAATGAGCAGTTCTTC

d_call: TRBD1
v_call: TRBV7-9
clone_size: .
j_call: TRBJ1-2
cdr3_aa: CASSLEDRGGYTF
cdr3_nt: TGTGCCAGCAGCTTAGAGGACAGGGGTGGCTACACCTTC

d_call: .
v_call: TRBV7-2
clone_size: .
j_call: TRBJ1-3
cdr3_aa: CASSFRISGNTIYF
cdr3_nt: TGTGCCAGCAGCTTCAGGATATCTGGAAACACCATATATTTT

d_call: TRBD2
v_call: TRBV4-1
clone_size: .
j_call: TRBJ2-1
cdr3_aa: CASSRTSGMGEQFF
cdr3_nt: TGCGCCAGCAGCCGGACTAGCGGAATGGGTGAGCAGTTCTTC

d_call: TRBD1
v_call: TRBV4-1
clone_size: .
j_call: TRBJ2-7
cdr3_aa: CASSPEGRIGGATYEQYF
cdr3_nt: TGCGCCAGCAGCCCAGAAGGACGTATAGGGGGCGCGACCTACGAGCAGTACTTC

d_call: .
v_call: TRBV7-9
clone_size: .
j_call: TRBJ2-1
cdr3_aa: CASTIGGYNEQFF
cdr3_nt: TGTGCCAGCACCATCGGGGGATACAATGAGCAGTTCTTC

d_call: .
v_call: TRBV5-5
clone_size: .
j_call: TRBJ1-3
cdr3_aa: CASSLGPPGTNIWLNTIYF
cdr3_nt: TGTGCCAGCAGCTTGGGTCCCCCCGGGACAAACATCTGGTTGAACACCATATATTTT

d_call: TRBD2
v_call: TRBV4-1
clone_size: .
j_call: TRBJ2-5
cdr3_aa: CASSHAGTSGGEIQETQYF
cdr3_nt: TGCGCCAGCAGCCACGCCGGGACTAGCGGGGGGGAAATCCAAGAGACCCAGTACTTC